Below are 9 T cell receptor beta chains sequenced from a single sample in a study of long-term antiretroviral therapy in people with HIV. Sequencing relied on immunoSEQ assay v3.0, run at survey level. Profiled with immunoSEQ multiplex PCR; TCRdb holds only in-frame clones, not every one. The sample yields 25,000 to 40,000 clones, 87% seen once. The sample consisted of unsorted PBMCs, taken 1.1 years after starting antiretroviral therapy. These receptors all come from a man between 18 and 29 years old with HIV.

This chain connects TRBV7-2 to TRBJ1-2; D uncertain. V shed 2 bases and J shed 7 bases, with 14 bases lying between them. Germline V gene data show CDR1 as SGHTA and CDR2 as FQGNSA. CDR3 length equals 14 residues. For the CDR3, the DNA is TGTGCCAGCAGCTTAATCGGCGGGAGATCTGGCTACACCTTC. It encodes CASSLIGGRSGYTF.

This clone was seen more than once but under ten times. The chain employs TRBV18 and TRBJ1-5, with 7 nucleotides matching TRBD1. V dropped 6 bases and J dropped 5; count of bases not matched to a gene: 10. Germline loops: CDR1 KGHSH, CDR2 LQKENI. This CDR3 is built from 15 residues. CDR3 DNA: TGTGCCAGCTCGCTGCGACAGGGAACGGATCAGCCCCAGCATTTT. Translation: CASSLRQGTDQPQHF.

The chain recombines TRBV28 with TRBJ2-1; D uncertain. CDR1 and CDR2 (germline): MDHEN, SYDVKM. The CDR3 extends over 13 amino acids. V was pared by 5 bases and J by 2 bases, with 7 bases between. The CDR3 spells CASSPSPYNEQFF. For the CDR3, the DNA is TGTGCCAGCAGTCCAAGCCCCTACAATGAGCAGTTCTTC.

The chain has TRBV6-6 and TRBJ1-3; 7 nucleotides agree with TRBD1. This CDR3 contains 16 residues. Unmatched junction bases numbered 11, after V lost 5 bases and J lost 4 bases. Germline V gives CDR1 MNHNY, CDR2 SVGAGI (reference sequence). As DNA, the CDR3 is TGTGCCAGCAGTCAGGACAGGCCGCCGGCAGGAAACACCATATATTTT. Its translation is CASSQDRPPAGNTIYF.

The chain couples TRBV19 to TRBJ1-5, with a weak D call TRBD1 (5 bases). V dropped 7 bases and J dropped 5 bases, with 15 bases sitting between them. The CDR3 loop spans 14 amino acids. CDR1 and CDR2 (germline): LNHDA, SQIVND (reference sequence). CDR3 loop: CASNSGGGDQPQHF. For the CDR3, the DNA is TGTGCCAGTAATTCTGGCGGGGGGGATCAGCCCCAGCATTTT.

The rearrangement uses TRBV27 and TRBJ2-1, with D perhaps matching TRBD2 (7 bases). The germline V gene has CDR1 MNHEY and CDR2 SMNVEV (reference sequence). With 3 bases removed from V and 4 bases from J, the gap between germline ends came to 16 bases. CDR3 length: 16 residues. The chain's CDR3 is CASSFFRRGGYNEQFF. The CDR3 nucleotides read TGTGCCAGCAGTTTTTTTAGGAGGGGGGGGTACAATGAGCAGTTCTTC.

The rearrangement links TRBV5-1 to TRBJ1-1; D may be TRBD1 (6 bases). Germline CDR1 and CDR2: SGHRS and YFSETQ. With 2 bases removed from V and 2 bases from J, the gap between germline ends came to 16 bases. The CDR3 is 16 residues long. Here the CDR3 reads CASSLTQGVPNTEAFF. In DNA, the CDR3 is TGCGCCAGCAGCTTAACACAGGGAGTCCCTAACACTGAAGCTTTCTTT.

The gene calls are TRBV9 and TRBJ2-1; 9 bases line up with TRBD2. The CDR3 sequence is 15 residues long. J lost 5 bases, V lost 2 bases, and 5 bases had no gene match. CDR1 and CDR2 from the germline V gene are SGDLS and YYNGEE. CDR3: CASSVGTSLNNEQFF. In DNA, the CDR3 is TGTGCCAGCAGCGTCGGGACTAGCCTCAACAATGAGCAGTTCTTC.

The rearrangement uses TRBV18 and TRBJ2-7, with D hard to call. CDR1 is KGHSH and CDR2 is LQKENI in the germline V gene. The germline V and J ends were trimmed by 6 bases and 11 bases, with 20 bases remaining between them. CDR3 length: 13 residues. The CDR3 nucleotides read TGTGCCAGCTCGCCCCCCACGGTTACGGAAAAGTACTTC. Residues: CASSPPTVTEKYF.